This T cell receptor beta chain was observed in a study of blood T cells in healthy people across ages. This clonotype was detected a few times. A second PCR of 7 to 11 cycles used a sample-barcoded 5' primer and a J-beta primer mix. TCRdb fed the 5' RACE reads into MiXCR, producing one record per CDR3 protein. The table lists over a million distinct CDR3 sequences, approximately 26% of them singletons, with approximately 0.75% in the top ten. Germline CDR1 reads MNHEY; CDR2 reads SMNVEV (reference sequence). J lost 7 bases, V lost 7 bases, and 11 bases had no gene match. This CDR3 comprises 14 residues. The same specimen was also included in a second study, on T cells of mothers and their children.

Sequencing was done on a sample of blood. The source is a girl aged 2 to 9 in good health. The chain combines TRBV27 with TRBJ2-5; 8 bases agree with TRBD2. The CDR3 nucleotides are TGTGCCAGCACCAGCGGGACTAGTGGGGCGACCCAGTACTTC. The encoded protein is CASTSGTSGATQYF.